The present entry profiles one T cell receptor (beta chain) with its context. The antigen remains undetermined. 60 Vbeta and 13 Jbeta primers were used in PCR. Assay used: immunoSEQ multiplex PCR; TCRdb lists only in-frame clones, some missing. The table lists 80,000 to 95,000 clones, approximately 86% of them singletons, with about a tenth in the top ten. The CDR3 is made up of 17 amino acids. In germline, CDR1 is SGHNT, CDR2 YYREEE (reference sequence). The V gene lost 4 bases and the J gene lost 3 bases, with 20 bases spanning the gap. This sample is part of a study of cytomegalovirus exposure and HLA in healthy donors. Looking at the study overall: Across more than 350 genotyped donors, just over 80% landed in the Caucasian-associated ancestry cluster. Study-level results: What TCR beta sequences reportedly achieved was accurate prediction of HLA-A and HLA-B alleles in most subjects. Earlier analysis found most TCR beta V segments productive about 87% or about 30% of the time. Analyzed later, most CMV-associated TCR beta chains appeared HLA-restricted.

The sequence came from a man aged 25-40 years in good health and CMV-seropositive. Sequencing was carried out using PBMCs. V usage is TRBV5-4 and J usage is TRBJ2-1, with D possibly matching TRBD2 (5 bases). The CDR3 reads CASSPINPSGVYNEQFF. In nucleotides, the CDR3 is TGTGCCAGCAGCCCCATTAACCCCAGCGGCGTCTACAATGAGCAGTTCTTC. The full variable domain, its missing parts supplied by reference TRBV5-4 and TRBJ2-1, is ETGVTQSPTHLIKTRGQQVTLRCSSQSGHNTVSWYQQALGQGPQFIFQYYREEENGRGNFPPRFSGLQFPNYSSELNVNALELDDSALYLCASSPINPSGVYNEQFFGPGTRLTVL.